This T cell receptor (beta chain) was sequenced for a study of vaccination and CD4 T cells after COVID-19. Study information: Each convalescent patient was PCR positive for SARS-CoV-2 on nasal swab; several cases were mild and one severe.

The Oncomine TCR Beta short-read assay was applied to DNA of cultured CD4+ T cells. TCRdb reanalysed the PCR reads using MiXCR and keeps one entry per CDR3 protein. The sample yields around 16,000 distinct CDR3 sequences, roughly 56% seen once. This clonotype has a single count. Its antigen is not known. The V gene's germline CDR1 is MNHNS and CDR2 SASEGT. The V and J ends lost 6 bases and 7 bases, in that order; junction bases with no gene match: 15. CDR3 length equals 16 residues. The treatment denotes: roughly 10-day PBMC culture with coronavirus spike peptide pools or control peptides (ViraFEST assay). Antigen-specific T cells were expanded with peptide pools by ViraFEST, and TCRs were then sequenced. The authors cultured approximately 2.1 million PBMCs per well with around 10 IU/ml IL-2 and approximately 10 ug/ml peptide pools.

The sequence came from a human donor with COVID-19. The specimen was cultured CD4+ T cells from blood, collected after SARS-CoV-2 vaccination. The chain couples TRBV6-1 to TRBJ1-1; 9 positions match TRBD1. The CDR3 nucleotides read TGTGCCAGCAGCACCGGGACAGGGCTAAGTTCGGGTGAAGCTTTCTTT. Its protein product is CASSTGTGLSSGEAFF.